This section outlines one T cell receptor beta chain sequence together with its context. The antigen remains unidentified. Single viable CD3+CD4+CD8-CD45RO+ cells were sorted as the memory CD4+ T cells. Donors' CMV status reflects serum IgG against pp150, pp28, p38, p52. This sample was taken from a study of memory CD4+ T cells and cytomegalovirus serostatus. About the study: Donors were healthy Belgian adults, under 10 CMV seropositive and some 24 seronegative. Findings and limits, study-wide: Of 150 to 200 reported CMV TCRbeta sequences, roughly 67 were found in memory CD4+ repertoires.

Losses at the gene ends were 7 bases for V and 6 bases for J; bases not matched to a gene: 9. In germline, CDR1 is SQVTM, CDR2 ANQGSEA. The CDR3 has 13 residues. Original data processing: Out-of-frame sequences were removed, leaving around 2,000,000 distinct TCRbeta sequences. Assay: immunoSEQ multiplex PCR; the TCRdb copy retains only in-frame clones and omits some. V and J calls and clone size come straight from that table; D and trimming were deduced from the DNA. The sample lists tens of thousands of clones; 76% were seen once. This clonotype was sampled from an adult in good health and CMV-seronegative. The chain joins TRBV29-1 to TRBJ2-1, with TRBD1 identical over 7 bases. The specimen sequenced was memory CD4+ T cells from blood. The CDR3 loop is CSAGDRVGNEQFF. CDR3 sequence (DNA): TGCAGCGCTGGTGACAGGGTGGGCAATGAGCAGTTCTTC.